This T cell receptor beta chain was captured by sequencing in a study of beta chain features in type 1 diabetes. Findings and limits, study-wide: Moderately but significantly shorter TCRB CDR3s were found in Type 1 diabetes patients in all four CD4+ subsets.

The CDR3 spans 13 residues. Germline CDR1 and CDR2: SGHDN and FVKESK. The ends were cut back, 4 bases at V and 10 bases at J, with 14 bases in the middle. This clone was picked up a small number of times. Its antigen remains unknown. The study reverse transcribed the entire isolated RNA, so it sequenced expressed TCRB transcripts. Only in-frame clones appear in the TCRdb table, and some are missing; sequencing was by immunoSEQ multiplex PCR. The sample includes about 260,000 clones, about 70% seen only once; the top ten take approximately 0.05%. V gene TRBV14 combines with J gene TRBJ2-1, with D unclear. The sequenced sample consisted of naive CD4+ T cells from blood. This TCR was sampled from a young man in good health. Here the CDR3 DNA reads TGTGCCAGCAGCCTCTCTGGCCCTTTGGAGCAGTTCTTC. Translation gives CASSLSGPLEQFF. The whole variable domain, filled in from reference TRBV14 and TRBJ2-1, reads EAGVTQFPSHSVIEKGQTVTLRCDPISGHDNLYWYRRVMGKEIKFLLHFVKESKQDESGMPNNRFLAERTGGTYSTLKVQPAELEDSGVYFCASSLSGPLEQFFGPGTRLTVL.